This T cell receptor (beta chain) derives from a study of blood T cell repertoires in COVID-19. Sequenced by immunoSEQ multiplex PCR; TCRdb stores in-frame clones only, minus some. The sample lists about 140,000 clones; approximately 86% were seen once. This clone was picked up one time. Losses at the gene ends were 3 bases for V and 1 base for J; bases not matched to a gene: 8. Germline assignment: CDR1 LNHDA and CDR2 SQIVND (reference sequence). This CDR3 spans 16 amino acids. The specimen was peripheral blood. This rearrangement joins TRBV19 to TRBJ1-2; TRBD1 matches 7 bases. The sequence was obtained from a woman aged 60-70 years with acute or convalescent COVID-19. The CDR3 loop is CASSISGDSFNYGYTF. The CDR3 bases are TGTGCCAGTAGTATTAGTGGGGACAGTTTTAACTATGGCTACACCTTC.